The rows below give T cell receptor beta chains drawn from one sample of a study of shared clonotypes between healthy human individuals. Generated by immunoSEQ multiplex PCR, the TCRdb table keeps only in-frame clones and is missing some. Seen here are some 1.4 million clones, around 97% observed once, and the top ten hold approximately 1%. Sequenced sample: naive CD4+ T cells sorted from blood. These receptors were obtained from a man aged 30 to 39 in good health. Both conserved end residues are part of each CDR3. The D gene is left open where the match is weak. Only some rows state a clone size, as once, few, many or a class for expanded clones.

. TRBD2 TRBJ2-3 TRBV9 CASSVGLAVGDTQYF TGTGCCAGCAGCGTTGGACTAGCGGTTGGGGATACGCAGTATTTT
. . TRBJ2-1 TRBV7-2 CASSRIGTEQFF TGTGCCAGCAGCCGAATCGGGACGGAGCAGTTCTTC
. TRBD2 TRBJ2-3 TRBV7-9 CASSTRLAGGRVDTQYF TGTGCCAGCAGCACCCGACTAGCGGGAGGGCGCGTAGATACGCAGTATTTT
. . TRBJ1-5 TRBV28 CASSFKGISNQPQHF TGTGCCAGCAGTTTCAAGGGTATTTCCAATCAGCCCCAGCATTTT
. . TRBJ2-3 TRBV7-2 CASSPRGVGSTDTQYF TGTGCCAGCAGCCCCAGGGGGGTGGGCAGCACAGATACGCAGTATTTT
. . TRBJ2-2 TRBV9 CASSAEGPGELFF TGTGCCAGCAGCGCAGAGGGACCCGGGGAGCTGTTTTTT
. . TRBJ2-3 TRBV6-5 CASSYYGESTDTQYF TGTGCCAGCAGTTACTACGGCGAGAGCACAGATACGCAGTATTTT
once . TRBJ1-2 TRBV6-5 CASSRTVNYGYTF TGTGCCAGCAGCCGGACCGTGAACTATGGCTACACCTTC
. . TRBJ2-3 TRBV4-3 CASSLGQYTDTQYF TGCGCCAGCAGCCTGGGACAATACACAGATACGCAGTATTTT
once . TRBJ2-3 TRBV6-5 CASSSPTILTDTQYF TGTGCCAGCAGTTCGCCTACGATCCTCACAGATACGCAGTATTTT
. TRBD2 TRBJ2-5 TRBV29-1 CSVEASGSRQETQYF TGCAGCGTTGAAGCTAGCGGGAGTCGCCAAGAGACCCAGTACTTC
. . TRBJ1-2 TRBV2 CASRRGGGNYGYTF TGTGCCAGCAGGCGGGGGGGAGGTAACTATGGCTACACCTTC
once . TRBJ2-2 TRBV5-6 CASSPILRGNTGELFF TGTGCCAGCAGCCCAATTTTGCGGGGGAACACCGGGGAGCTGTTTTTT
once . TRBJ2-5 TRBV6-1 CASSDGGRAQETQYF TGTGCCAGCAGCGACGGAGGCAGGGCCCAAGAGACCCAGTACTTC
. . TRBJ1-2 TRBV28 CASSLATGDYGYTF TGTGCCAGCAGTCTAGCAACCGGCGACTATGGCTACACCTTC
once . TRBJ2-3 TRBV5-4 CASSLGGTSTDTQYF TGTGCCAGCAGCTTGGGTGGAACTAGCACAGATACGCAGTATTTT
. TRBD1 TRBJ1-5 TRBV29-1 CSVGDRQPNQPQHF TGCAGCGTAGGGGACAGACAACCCAATCAGCCCCAGCATTTT
. . TRBJ2-7 TRBV28 CASEGSALTEQYF TGTGCCAGCGAGGGCAGCGCCTTAACCGAGCAGTACTTC
. . TRBJ1-2 TRBV5-5 CASSLEGRSYTF TGTGCCAGCAGCTTGGAAGGGAGAAGCTACACCTTC
. . TRBJ1-5 TRBV6-5 CASSYSRTPGQPQHF TGTGCCAGCAGTTACTCTCGGACACCCGGGCAGCCCCAGCATTTT
. TRBD1 TRBJ2-7 TRBV6-4 CASSEYRGSYEQYF TGTGCCAGCAGTGAATACAGGGGCTCCTACGAGCAGTACTTC
. . TRBJ2-2 TRBV5-1 CASSHYTGELFF TGCGCCAGCAGCCACTACACCGGGGAGCTGTTTTTT
. . TRBJ2-5 TRBV7-9 CASSLARRGMETQYF TGTGCCAGCAGCTTAGCGCGGAGGGGCATGGAGACCCAGTACTTC
. . TRBJ2-1 TRBV9 CASSVIGTSNEQFF TGTGCCAGCAGCGTGATCGGGACAAGCAATGAGCAGTTCTTC
. . TRBJ2-3 TRBV5-4 CASSLLTGAADTQYF TGTGCCAGCAGCTTGCTCACGGGAGCGGCTGATACGCAGTATTTT
. TRBD1 TRBJ2-7 TRBV2 CASRGDRGNYEQYF TGTGCCAGCAGGGGGGACAGGGGTAACTACGAGCAGTACTTC
. TRBD1 TRBJ2-2 TRBV5-1 CASAPRTGNTGELFF TGCGCCAGCGCCCCTCGGACAGGGAACACCGGGGAGCTGTTTTTT
. . TRBJ1-1 TRBV9 CASSIQGSTEAFF TGTGCCAGCAGCATTCAGGGGTCCACTGAAGCTTTCTTT
. . TRBJ2-3 TRBV7-2 CASSRPYDTQYF TGTGCCAGCAGCCGCCCCTACGATACGCAGTATTTT
. TRBD2 TRBJ2-3 TRBV9 CASSATTSGRLRDTQYF TGTGCCAGCAGCGCTACGACTAGCGGTCGTCTCAGAGATACGCAGTATTTT
once TRBD2 TRBJ2-1 TRBV5-1 CASSPEASGRSEQFF TGCGCCAGCAGCCCCGAAGCTAGCGGGAGAAGTGAGCAGTTCTTC
few . TRBJ2-2 TRBV29-1 CSVEERTGELFF TGCAGCGTTGAAGAACGAACCGGGGAGCTGTTTTTT
. . TRBJ2-7 TRBV10-3 CATRLGSSYEQYF TGTGCCACCCGCCTAGGAAGCTCCTACGAGCAGTACTTC
. TRBD2 TRBJ2-3 TRBV11-2 CASSLGGGTSGRRADTQYF TGTGCCAGCAGCTTAGGAGGAGGGACTAGCGGGAGGAGGGCAGATACGCAGTATTTT
once . TRBJ2-1 TRBV11-2 CASSRSLGGTRYNEQFF TGTGCCAGCAGCAGGTCGTTGGGCGGGACGCGTTACAATGAGCAGTTCTTC
. . TRBJ2-1 TRBV2 CASSADEGSYNEQFF TGTGCCAGCAGTGCGGACGAGGGCTCCTACAATGAGCAGTTCTTC
. TRBD1 TRBJ1-2 TRBV28 CASSSQDRGNIYGYTF TGTGCCAGCAGTTCCCAGGACAGGGGAAACATCTATGGCTACACCTTC
. TRBD2 TRBJ2-1 TRBV5-5 CASSSGLAGNEQFF TGTGCCAGCAGCTCGGGACTAGCCGGCAATGAGCAGTTCTTC
. . TRBJ2-2 TRBV19 CASSIWRTGELFF TGTGCCAGTAGTATTTGGCGCACCGGGGAGCTGTTTTTT